The 21 T cell receptor beta chains in this list originate from one sample, sequenced in a study of T cell repertoires in aging, cancer and after chemotherapy. A mixed TRB-A/B primer pool amplified rearranged TRB by multiplex touch-down PCR. TCRdb analysed the multiplex PCR reads with MiXCR anew, one entry per CDR3 protein. The sample lists roughly 8,100 distinct CDR3 sequences, about 33% occurring once. Peripheral blood genomic DNA, not sorted cells or RNA, was the template. The sample was blood. The receptors shown here come from a human donor in good health.

The J gene is TRBJ2-7, the V gene TRBV6-5; D is undetermined. Germline values: CDR1 MNHEY, CDR2 SVGAGI. The CDR3 spans 11 residues. V shed 4 bases and J shed 9 bases, with 10 bases lying between them. CDR3 nucleotide sequence: TGTGCCAGCAGTTCAAGTTACAGGCAGTACTTC. Translation: CASSSSYRQYF.

This clonotype rates as medium-sized. The CDR3 here is CATSVGGGNTGELFF. The CDR3 nucleotides are TGTGCCACCAGCGTAGGGGGGGGGAACACCGGGGAGCTGTTTTTT. The chain carries TRBV15 and TRBJ2-2, with D possibly being TRBD2 (7 bases). Trimming removed 5 bases at V and 1 base at J, with 11 bases between. This CDR3 has 15 amino acids. CDR1 and CDR2 from the germline V gene are LNHNV and YYDKDF (reference sequence).

This chain uses TRBV7-9 with TRBJ1-2; TRBD1 might be the D (5 bases). V dropped 3 bases and J dropped 8 bases, with 28 bases sitting between them. CDR3 length: 18 residues. Germline V gene data show CDR1 as SEHNR and CDR2 as FQNEAQ (reference sequence). CDR3 sequence reads: CASSLRGSRDSQGGGYTF. The DNA for the CDR3 is TGTGCCAGCAGCTTGAGGGGAAGCAGGGACTCACAAGGAGGCGGCTACACCTTC.

This clonotype has just a few counts. CDR3 amino acids: CASSYPAGQGNYEQYF. In DNA, the CDR3 is TGTGCCAGCAGTTACCCAGCCGGACAGGGTAACTACGAGCAGTACTTC. The rearrangement uses TRBV6-6 and TRBJ2-7, with TRBD1 matching 8 bases. This CDR3 has 16 amino acids. Germline V gene lookup returns CDR1 MNHNY and CDR2 SVGAGI (reference sequence). V shed 2 bases and J 3 bases; nucleotides not matched to a gene: 9.

The chain employs TRBV14 and TRBJ2-1, with a possible D match to TRBD2 (6 bases). The germline CDR1 and CDR2 sequences are SGHDN and FVKESK. This CDR3 spans 16 amino acids. V was trimmed by 4 bases and J by 6 bases, leaving 19 bases between them. The CDR3 reads CASSLSTHTSFNEQFF. The DNA for the CDR3 is TGTGCCAGCAGCCTTTCTACCCATACTAGCTTCAATGAGCAGTTCTTC.

The rearrangement uses TRBV6-1 and TRBJ2-1; 12 bases are shared with TRBD2. Germline CDR1 MNHNS, CDR2 SASEGT. CDR3 length equals 15 residues. With 2 bases clipped from V and 4 bases from J, the junction kept 0 bases outside the gene matches. CDR3 protein: CASSETSGGYNEQFF. The CDR3 DNA reads as TGTGCCAGCAGTGAAACTAGCGGGGGGTACAATGAGCAGTTCTTC.

V is TRBV7-9 and J is TRBJ1-1, with D hard to call. Deletions cut 3 bases from V and 1 base from J, with 6 bases between. The germline gives CDR1 SEHNR, CDR2 FQNEAQ (reference sequence). CDR3 length: 13 amino acids. The CDR3 reads CASSFNTNTEAFF. The CDR3, as DNA: TGTGCCAGCAGCTTTAACACGAACACTGAAGCTTTCTTT.

The rearrangement links TRBV10-3 to TRBJ2-5; 8 nucleotides match TRBD2. Germline V gene data show CDR1 as ENHRY and CDR2 as SYGVKD. This CDR3 comprises 14 residues. With 5 bases clipped from V and 2 bases from J, the junction kept 4 bases outside the gene matches. The CDR3, as DNA: TGTGCCATCAGTTCAATAGCGGGGCAAGAGACCCAGTACTTC. This gives the protein CAISSIAGQETQYF.

This chain joins TRBV11-2 and TRBJ2-7, with 8 bases lining up with TRBD2. The J segment lost 0 bases and the V segment lost 5 bases, leaving 6 bases of the junction unmatched. Germline values: CDR1 SGHAT, CDR2 FQNNGV. The CDR3 consists of 15 residues. CDR3 coding DNA: TGTGCCAGCAGCCTTCAGCGGGGGAGCTCCTACGAGCAGTACTTC. Translated: CASSLQRGSSYEQYF. Drawing the rest from reference TRBV11-2 and TRBJ2-7, the complete variable domain is EAGVAQSPRYKIIEKRQSVAFWCNPISGHATLYWYQQILGQGPKLLIQFQNNGVVDDSQLPKDRFSAERLKGVDSTLKIQPAKLEDSAVYLCASSLQRGSSYEQYFGPGTRLTVT.

The chain recombines TRBV19 with TRBJ2-3; 10 positions agree with TRBD2. The CDR3 covers 19 residues. The germline gives CDR1 LNHDA, CDR2 SQIVND (reference sequence). The ends lost 9 bases at V and 0 bases at J; junction bases unmatched: 18. The CDR3 coding sequence is TGTGCCAGCCAAACCCAACTAACTAGCGGGGCAATTAGCACAGATACGCAGTATTTT. This gives the protein CASQTQLTSGAISTDTQYF.

The chain links TRBV6-1 to TRBJ1-2; weak D call: TRBD1 (5 bases). This CDR3 has 12 amino acids. From germline, CDR1 is MNHNS and CDR2 SASEGT. Trimming shortened V by 7 bases and J by 6 bases, and 12 bases separated the two germline ends. This CDR3 is CASNGDRDGYTF. The CDR3 DNA reads TGTGCCAGCAATGGAGACAGAGATGGCTACACCTTC.

Only a few counts were recorded for this clonotype. The chain uses TRBV27 and TRBJ2-1; 10 bases line up with TRBD2. CDR1 and CDR2 (germline): MNHEY, SMNVEV (reference sequence). CDR3 size: 18 residues. Trimming removed 2 bases from V and 1 base from J; junction bases left unmatched: 8. CDR3 coding DNA: TGTGCCAGCAGTTTAGCGAGCGGGGGGGCCCGTTCCTACAATGAGCAGTTCTTC. Translating it yields CASSLASGGARSYNEQFF.

The chain carries TRBV19 and TRBJ2-4; the match to TRBD1 covers 8 bases. V gave up 3 bases and J gave up 6 bases; unmatched junction bases: 7. There are 15 residues in the CDR3. Germline V gene sequence: CDR1 LNHDA, CDR2 SQIVND (reference sequence). For the CDR3, the DNA is TGTGCCAGTAGTATTGGGCAGGGGGCAGGAAACATTCAGTACTTC. The encoded protein is CASSIGQGAGNIQYF.

The chain employs TRBV6-6 and TRBJ2-7; TRBD1 matches at 8 bases. Germline lookup yields CDR1 MNHNY and CDR2 SVGAGI (reference sequence). V shed 6 bases, J shed 6 bases, and the junction held 13 bases outside the gene matches. The length of the CDR3 is 15 residues. This chain's CDR3 is CASRVKTGVRIEQYF. The DNA for the CDR3 is TGTGCCAGCAGAGTGAAGACAGGGGTGCGGATCGAGCAGTACTTC.

The chain couples TRBV28 to TRBJ1-4, with TRBD1 as a possible D gene (5 bases). The V end was cut by 7 bases, the J end by 8 bases, with 8 bases between. CDR3 length: 11 residues. Germline CDR1 reads MDHEN; CDR2 reads SYDVKM. Here the CDR3 DNA reads TGTGCCAGCACCAACAGGGAAAAACTGTTTTTT. Translation: CASTNREKLFF.

The chain couples TRBV5-1 to TRBJ1-1, with 7 positions matching TRBD1. CDR1 is SGHRS, CDR2 YFSETQ, per germline. With 4 bases clipped from V and 4 bases from J, the junction kept 7 bases outside the gene matches. This CDR3 is built from 14 residues. CDR3 sequence reads: CASSTETGVTEAFF. The CDR3 region has the DNA TGCGCCAGCAGCACAGAAACAGGGGTCACTGAAGCTTTCTTT. The whole variable domain, remainder taken from reference TRBV5-1 and TRBJ1-1, is KAGVTQTPRYLIKTRGQQVTLSCSPISGHRSVSWYQQTPGQGLQFLFEYFSETQRNKGNFPGRFSGRQFSNSRSEMNVSTLELGDSALYLCASSTETGVTEAFFGQGTRLTVV.

The V gene is TRBV4-2, the J gene TRBJ2-5; 8 bases agree with TRBD2. This CDR3 has 16 residues. CDR1 is LGHNA, CDR2 YNFKEQ, per germline. The V segment lost 1 base and the J segment 5 bases; nucleotides outside the gene matches: 9. CDR3 nucleotide sequence: TGTGCCAGCAGCCAAGCGAAGCGGGGGCCCCTTGAGACCCAGTACTTC. Translated, it gives CASSQAKRGPLETQYF.

J is TRBJ1-4 and V is TRBV6-2 or TRBV6-3; 8 nucleotides match TRBD1. CDR3 length equals 14 residues. The junction had 4 bases not matched to a gene; V was cut back by 2 bases and J by 8 bases. Germline loops: CDR1 MNHEY, CDR2 SVGEGT. In DNA, the CDR3 is TGTGCCAGCAGTTACGGGACAGGTTCCGAAAAACTGTTTTTT. Protein product: CASSYGTGSEKLFF.

This clonotype was counted a single time. V usage is TRBV10-3 and J usage is TRBJ1-2; perhaps TRBD1 as D (5 bases). CDR3 length: 15 amino acids. Between the trimmed V and J ends, which lost 8 bases and 0 bases, there was a span of 16 bases. Germline CDR1 and CDR2: ENHRY and SYGVKD. As DNA, the CDR3 is TGTGCCATCGGGGGGGAAGGGGCCCCTAACTATGGCTACACCTTC. This sequence encodes CAIGGEGAPNYGYTF.

This sequence joins TRBV19 and TRBJ1-2, with D possibly TRBD1 on 6 matching bases. This CDR3 contains 14 residues. Germline V gene lookup returns CDR1 LNHDA and CDR2 SQIVND (reference sequence). The V gene lost 5 bases and the J gene lost 4 bases, with 14 bases spanning the gap. The CDR3 spells CASSPPGHLYGYTF. Here the CDR3 DNA reads TGTGCCAGTAGTCCACCGGGACATCTCTATGGCTACACCTTC.

The gene calls are TRBV20-1 and TRBJ1-2, with D perhaps matching TRBD1 (5 bases). CDR1 and CDR2 from the germline V gene are DFQATT and SNEGSKA (reference sequence). CDR3 length: 15 residues. V lost 0 bases to trimming and J lost 6 bases, with 17 bases between them. CDR3 amino acids: CSARDGAGSGDGYTF. In DNA form, the CDR3 reads TGCAGTGCTAGAGACGGAGCAGGGTCGGGTGATGGCTACACCTTC.